This is a list of T cell receptor beta chains from one sample in a study of primary melanoma T cells and metastatic recurrence. Clones were read by immunoSEQ multiplex PCR, and TCRdb kept only the in-frame ones, dropping some. The sample has several thousand clones, about four fifths seen once. The sample comprised melanoma tumor tissue. These receptors were obtained from a human donor with melanoma. The CDR3 runs from the conserved cysteine through the conserved F or W. D genes are given only for firm matches. Only some rows state a clone size, as once, few, many or a class for expanded clones.

>.|once|TRBV7-1|TRBJ2-1
CASSLAPYNEQFF
TGTGCCAGCAGCCTAGCTCCATACAATGAGCAGTTCTTC
>.|.|TRBV19|TRBJ1-1
CASSDTGLGTEVFF
TGTGCCAGTAGCGACACAGGGTTAGGCACTGAAGTTTTCTTT
>TRBD1|.|TRBV28|TRBJ1-6
CASSRPTGGMNSPLHF
TGTGCCAGCAGCCGCCCCACAGGGGGCATGAATTCACCCCTCCACTTT
>TRBD1|.|TRBV30|TRBJ1-5
CAWSNGQGGNQPQHF
TGTGCCTGGAGTAATGGACAGGGCGGCAATCAGCCCCAGCATTTT
>.|.|TRBV29-1|TRBJ2-1
CSVGTGYNEQFF
TGCAGCGTGGGGACTGGGTACAATGAGCAGTTCTTC
>TRBD1|few|TRBV15|TRBJ1-2
CATSPRDRGTPNYGYTF
TGTGCCACCAGCCCACGGGACAGGGGGACCCCTAACTATGGCTACACCTTC
>.|once|TRBV6-8|TRBJ2-2
CAGGGDRAPNTGELFF
TGTGCCGGGGGGGGCGACAGGGCCCCCAACACCGGGGAGCTGTTTTTT
>TRBD2|.|TRBV18|TRBJ2-1
CASSLSGRASNEQFF
TGTGCCAGCTCCCTTAGCGGGAGGGCCAGCAATGAGCAGTTCTTC
>TRBD2|.|TRBV6-8|TRBJ2-7
CASRRPSGSAIEQYF
TGTGCCAGCAGACGGCCCAGCGGGAGTGCGATCGAGCAGTACTTC
>.|once|TRBV28|TRBJ2-2
CASSYYQGNTGELFF
TGTGCCAGCAGTTATTATCAGGGAAACACCGGGGAGCTGTTTTTT
>.|.|TRBV14|TRBJ1-2
CASSLLRNYGYTF
TGTGCCAGCAGCCTTTTACGGAACTATGGCTACACCTTC
>.|.|TRBV6-4|TRBJ2-1
CASSYPGLQFF
TGTGCCAGCAGTTATCCGGGGCTGCAGTTCTTC
>.|.|TRBV7-1|TRBJ2-7
CASSLGPRASSYEQYF
TGTGCCAGCAGCTTAGGTCCCAGGGCCAGCTCCTACGAGCAGTACTTC
>.|few|TRBV11-3|TRBJ1-4
CASSLRVGGDATNEKLFF
TGTGCCAGCAGCCTCCGGGTAGGGGGTGATGCGACTAATGAAAAACTGTTTTTT
>.|.|TRBV7-1|TRBJ1-3
CASSGDAYSGNTIYF
TGTGCCAGCAGCGGCGATGCGTACTCTGGAAACACCATATATTTT
>TRBD1|.|TRBV27|TRBJ2-3
CASGYRGPTDTQYF
TGTGCCAGTGGATACAGGGGGCCCACAGATACGCAGTATTTT
>.|few|TRBV6-8|TRBJ1-5
CASSRSSNQPQHF
TGTGCCAGCAGTCGGTCTAGCAATCAGCCCCAGCATTTT
>.|.|TRBV5-1|TRBJ2-6
CASSFSNSGANVLTF
TGCGCCAGCAGCTTCTCAAACTCTGGGGCCAACGTCCTGACTTTC
>TRBD1|.|TRBV9|TRBJ1-6
CASRETGGDNSPLHF
TGTGCCAGCAGGGAAACAGGGGGCGATAATTCACCCCTCCACTTT
>.|.|TRBV11-3|TRBJ2-3
CASSLLTGDTDTQYF
TGTGCCAGCAGCTTGTTGACAGGCGACACAGATACGCAGTATTTT
>TRBD1|.|TRBV28|TRBJ1-4
CASSRQGAANEKLFF
TGTGCCAGCAGTCGACAGGGGGCAGCTAATGAAAAACTGTTTTTT
>.|.|TRBV19|TRBJ1-3
CASSPNAGNTIYF
TGTGCCAGTAGTCCAAATGCTGGAAACACCATATATTTT
>.|.|TRBV11-3|TRBJ1-3
CASSLARGSGNTIYF
TGTGCCAGCAGCTTGGCTCGGGGCTCTGGAAACACCATATATTTT
>TRBD1|large|TRBV11-3|TRBJ1-5
CASSFWDRAQPQHF
TGTGCCAGCAGCTTTTGGGACAGAGCTCAGCCCCAGCATTTT
>.|.|TRBV18|TRBJ2-2
CASSPQGDLNTGELFF
TGTGCCAGCTCACCACAAGGGGACCTTAACACCGGGGAGCTGTTTTTT
>TRBD1|.|TRBV9|TRBJ1-1
CASSVATGLNEAFF
TGTGCCAGCAGCGTAGCGACAGGGCTCAATGAAGCTTTCTTT
>.|.|TRBV7-4|TRBJ1-1
CASSLDLGTEAFF
TGTGCCAGCAGCTTAGATCTGGGCACTGAAGCTTTCTTT
>TRBD1|few|TRBV12-5|TRBJ1-2
CASGFPGGDLYGYTF
TGTGCTAGTGGTTTCCCAGGGGGCGACCTTTATGGCTACACCTTC
>.|.|TRBV7-1|TRBJ1-5
CASSSIYGGETYSNQPQHF
TGTGCCAGCAGCTCTATTTACGGTGGAGAGACTTATAGCAATCAGCCCCAGCATTTT
>.|.|TRBV29-1|TRBJ2-7
CSVEWSTTREQYF
TGCAGCGTTGAATGGTCCACCACGCGGGAGCAGTACTTC
>TRBD1|.|TRBV28|TRBJ2-1
CASRVRDRPNNEQFF
TGTGCCAGCAGGGTCCGGGACAGGCCTAACAATGAGCAGTTCTTC
>.|.|TRBV6-8|TRBJ1-2
CASSPDSNYGYTF
TGTGCCAGCAGCCCGGACAGCAACTATGGCTACACCTTC
>TRBD1|.|TRBV29-1|TRBJ1-3
CSVLQGRAGNTIYF
TGCAGCGTACTACAGGGGAGGGCTGGAAACACCATATATTTT
>.|.|TRBV28|TRBJ1-2
CASMSGNYGYTF
TGTGCCAGCATGAGCGGAAACTATGGCTACACCTTC
>.|once|TRBV5-1|TRBJ1-4
CASSDRALNEKLFF
TGCGCCAGCAGCGACCGGGCCCTTAATGAAAAACTGTTTTTT
>.|.|TRBV5-1|TRBJ1-1
CASSHDRPDTEAFF
TGCGCCAGCAGCCACGATCGGCCGGACACTGAAGCTTTCTTT
>.|.|TRBV12-5|TRBJ2-3
CASGLVRDGGWDTQYF
TGTGCTAGTGGTTTGGTTCGAGACGGGGGTTGGGATACGCAGTATTTT
>TRBD1|large|TRBV6-8|TRBJ2-1
CASSQRTGGRYEQFF
TGTGCCAGCAGCCAACGGACAGGGGGGAGGTATGAGCAGTTCTTC
>TRBD2|.|TRBV2|TRBJ2-1
CASSVGSGIGNEQFF
TGTGCCAGCAGCGTAGGTAGCGGGATTGGAAATGAGCAGTTCTTC
>.|.|TRBV30|TRBJ1-3
CAWADGSSGNTIYF
TGTGCCTGGGCTGACGGCTCCTCTGGAAACACCATATATTTT
>TRBD1|.|TRBV19|TRBJ2-7
CASSSDRREQYF
TGTGCCAGTAGTTCGGACAGGCGGGAGCAGTACTTC
>TRBD2|few|TRBV6-8|TRBJ2-7
CASRLWSGSSYEQYF
TGTGCCAGCAGGTTATGGAGCGGGAGCTCCTACGAGCAGTACTTC
>TRBD1|.|TRBV6-8|TRBJ2-5
CAINAGQGAKTQYF
TGTGCCATCAATGCAGGACAGGGGGCAAAGACCCAGTACTTC
>TRBD2|.|TRBV30|TRBJ2-3
CAWSVGLAGEGDTQYF
TGTGCCTGGAGTGTAGGGCTAGCGGGGGAAGGAGATACGCAGTATTTT
>TRBD2|large|TRBV11-3|TRBJ2-3
CASSKREGTDTQYF
TGTGCCAGCAGCAAGCGGGAGGGCACAGATACGCAGTATTTT
>TRBD1|.|TRBV19|TRBJ1-2
CASKLTGGADYGYTF
TGTGCCAGTAAATTGACAGGGGGCGCTGACTATGGCTACACCTTC
>.|.|TRBV18|TRBJ1-5
CASSKGRNQPQHF
TGTGCCAGCTCAAAAGGGAGAAATCAGCCCCAGCATTTT
>.|.|TRBV7-2|TRBJ1-5
CASSLTGYQPQHF
TGTGCTAGCAGCCTCACAGGGTATCAGCCCCAGCATTTT
>.|.|TRBV19|TRBJ1-5
CASSMDSIGQPQHF
TGTGCCAGTAGTATGGACAGTATAGGGCAGCCCCAGCATTTT
>TRBD1|.|TRBV6-8|TRBJ1-5
CATLDRGNQPQHF
TGTGCCACCTTGGACAGGGGCAATCAGCCCCAGCATTTT
>.|.|TRBV11-3|TRBJ1-2
CASSNPREKGYYGYTF
TGTGCCAGCAGCAATCCCCGGGAAAAGGGGTACTATGGCTACACCTTC
>TRBD2|.|TRBV11-3|TRBJ2-3
CASSPGLAGVDTQYF
TGTGCCAGCAGCCCGGGACTAGCGGGGGTTGATACGCAGTATTTT
>.|.|TRBV6-8|TRBJ1-4
CASSYRAGDEKLFF
TGTGCCAGCAGTTATAGGGCAGGGGATGAAAAACTGTTTTTT
>.|.|TRBV6-8|TRBJ2-7
CASSYSRAYEQYF
TGTGCCAGCAGTTACAGCAGGGCCTACGAGCAGTACTTC
>.|medium-sized|TRBV30|TRBJ1-2
CARRGGIPAEHYGYTF
TGTGCCAGAAGAGGAGGTATACCAGCTGAACACTATGGCTACACCTTC